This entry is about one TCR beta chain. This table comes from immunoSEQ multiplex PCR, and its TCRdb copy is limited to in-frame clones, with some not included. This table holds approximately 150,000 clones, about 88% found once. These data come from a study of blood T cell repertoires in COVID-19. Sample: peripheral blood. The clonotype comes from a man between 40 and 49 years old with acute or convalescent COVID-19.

CDR3 bases: TGTGCCAGCAGCTCAAGGACTAGCGCCCTTGGGGATGAGCAGTTCTTC. It is translated as CASSSRTSALGDEQFF. The J gene is TRBJ2-1, the V gene TRBV5-4; 9 bases line up with TRBD2. Per germline, CDR1 SGHNT and CDR2 YYREEE (reference sequence). The CDR3 has 16 residues. Trimming cost V 3 bases and J 8 bases; bases outside gene matches: 12.